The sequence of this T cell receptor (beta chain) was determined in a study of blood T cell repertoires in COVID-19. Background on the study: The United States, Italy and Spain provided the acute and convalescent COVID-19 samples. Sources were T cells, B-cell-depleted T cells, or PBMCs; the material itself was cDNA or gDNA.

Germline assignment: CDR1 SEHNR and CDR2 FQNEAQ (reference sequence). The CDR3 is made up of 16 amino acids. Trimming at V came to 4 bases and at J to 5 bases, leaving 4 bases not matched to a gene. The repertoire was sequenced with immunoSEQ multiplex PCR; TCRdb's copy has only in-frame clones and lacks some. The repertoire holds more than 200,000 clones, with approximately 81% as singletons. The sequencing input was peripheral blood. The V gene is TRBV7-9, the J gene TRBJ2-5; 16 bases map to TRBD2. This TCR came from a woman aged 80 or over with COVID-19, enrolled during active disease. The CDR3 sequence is CASSWGLAGGQETQYF. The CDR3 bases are TGTGCCAGCAGCTGGGGACTAGCGGGGGGGCAGGAGACCCAGTACTTC.